These 17 T cell receptor beta chains were sequenced from one sample in a study of spatial heterogeneity in lung cancer. TCRdb reprocessed the 5' RACE reads with MiXCR, giving one entry per CDR3 protein. This table holds 39,000 or so distinct CDR3 sequences, 6.5% to 9% found once. Sample time point: sample taken at primary tumor resection. The material sequenced was PBMCs, taken at surgery. All receptors come from a male donor with early-stage non-small cell lung cancer.

This chain uses TRBV9 with TRBJ1-1; D unclear. CDR1 is SGDLS, CDR2 YYNGEE, per germline. The ends were cut back, 4 bases at V and 4 bases at J, with 11 bases in the middle. The CDR3 loop spans 13 amino acids. The CDR3: CASSPGWATEAFF. The CDR3 DNA reads TGTGCCAGCAGCCCAGGTTGGGCCACTGAAGCTTTCTTT.

In the case of this clonotype: One base away lies a much larger clone, so this may be a sequencing read error. The chain employs TRBV3-1 and TRBJ2-3; D ambiguous. The CDR3 runs 12 residues. Germline CDR1 reads LGHDT; CDR2 reads YNNKEL (reference sequence). DNA of the CDR3: TGTGCCAGCTGCCAAGACACAGATACGCAGTATTTT. Translated, it gives CASCQDTDTQYF.

V is TRBV11-3 and J is TRBJ2-5; D is uncertain. V lost 3 bases and J lost 5, with 10 bases in between. CDR1 SGHNT and CDR2 YENEEA come from the germline V gene. The CDR3 has 13 amino acids. DNA of the CDR3: TGTGCCAGCAGCTTGACGGTTTGGGAGACCCAGTACTTC. Protein product: CASSLTVWETQYF. The entire variable domain, with the rest obtained from reference TRBV11-3 and TRBJ2-5, is as follows: EAGVVQSPRYKIIEKKQPVAFWCNPISGHNTLYWYLQNLGQGPELLIRYENEEAVDDSQLPKDRFSAERLKGVDSTLKIQPAELGDSAVYLCASSLTVWETQYFGPGTRLLVL.

This clonotype was seen repeatedly, ten times or more. CDR3 DNA: TGCGCCAGCAATTGGGAGACAGCCGCTAGGGGCTACACCTTC. Translated: CASNWETAARGYTF. The chain carries TRBV5-1 and TRBJ1-2; D is possibly TRBD1 (5 bases). Germline lookup yields CDR1 SGHRS and CDR2 YFSETQ. V lost 6 bases, J lost 8 bases, and 20 bases lay in between. The CDR3 is 14 amino acids.

This clonotype was seen ten or more times. The CDR3, as DNA: TGTGCCAGCAGTTTGGTCCAAGAGACCCAGTACTTC. Its protein product is CASSLVQETQYF. The chain couples TRBV28 to TRBJ2-5; the D is unclear. Germline loops: CDR1 MDHEN, CDR2 SYDVKM. The CDR3 is 12 amino acids. V shed 3 bases and J shed 1 base, with 3 bases lying between them.

This clonotype was picked up many times. The chain links TRBV12-3 or TRBV12-4 to TRBJ1-6; perhaps TRBD1 as D (6 bases). The CDR3 length is 14 residues. V lost 6 bases, J lost 7 bases, and 13 bases lay in between. CDR3 amino acids: CASSLGQPNSPLHF. The CDR3 DNA reads as TGTGCCAGCAGCCTTGGACAGCCCAATTCACCCCTCCACTTT.

V usage is TRBV19 and J usage is TRBJ2-6; the D gene is possibly TRBD2 (6 bases). Trimming stripped 0 bases from V and 0 bases from J, with 6 bases between. The CDR3 runs 16 residues. Germline CDR1 LNHDA, CDR2 SQIVND (reference sequence). The CDR3 here is CASSIEEGSGANVLTF. The CDR3 bases are TGTGCCAGTAGTATAGAGGAGGGCTCTGGGGCCAACGTCCTGACTTTC.

The chain links TRBV5-4 to TRBJ2-5; D assignment may be TRBD1 or TRBD2 (5 bases each). V was shortened by 0 bases and J by 9 bases, with 12 bases between the two germline ends. The CDR3 spans 13 residues. Germline V CDR1 and CDR2: SGHNT, YYREEE (reference sequence). CDR3 DNA sequence: TGTGCCAGCAGCTTGGAGGGGTACGGGGCCCAGTACTTC. Translated, it gives CASSLEGYGAQYF.

In its sample, this clonotype was seen many times. This rearrangement joins TRBV20-1 to TRBJ2-3, with 11 bases that match TRBD1. The CDR3 has 14 residues. V lost 3 bases and J lost 3; bases outside the gene matches: 2. Germline CDR1 and CDR2: DFQATT and SNEGSKA (reference sequence). The CDR3 reads CSASRDRGTDTQYF. For the CDR3, the DNA is TGCAGTGCTAGCCGGGACAGGGGGACAGATACGCAGTATTTT.

This clonotype was found many times. The chain couples TRBV6-5 to TRBJ1-5; 7 bases line up with TRBD1. The V and J ends lost 4 bases and 0 bases, in that order; junction bases with no gene match: 3. Germline CDR1 MNHEY, CDR2 SVGAGI. The CDR3 has 15 residues. CDR3 nucleotide sequence: TGTGCCAGCAGTTCCGGGACAGCTAGCAATCAGCCCCAGCATTTT. Translated, it gives CASSSGTASNQPQHF.

Note on this clonotype: Just one base apart from a much larger clone, this may be a read error. V gene TRBV20-1 combines with J gene TRBJ1-2, with a possible D match to TRBD1 (6 bases). CDR1 and CDR2 (germline): DFQATT, SNEGSKA (reference sequence). The CDR3 runs to 12 residues. In nucleotides, the CDR3 is TGCAGTGCCCGAGAGGGGGTACGTGGCCACACCTTC. Its protein is CSAREGVRGHTF.

This clonotype was picked up a small number of times. The gene calls are TRBV20-1 and TRBJ2-1; D remains ambiguous. The CDR3 length is 12 residues. Per germline, CDR1 DFQATT and CDR2 SNEGSKA (reference sequence). V gave up 7 bases and J gave up 4 bases, with 11 bases separating them. CDR3 nucleotide sequence: TGCAGTGTCCCCTCCCGATACAATGAGCAGTTCTTC. Translated, it gives CSVPSRYNEQFF.

The V call is TRBV12-3 or TRBV12-4, the J call TRBJ1-2; D might be TRBD1 (5 bases). The CDR3 loop spans 14 amino acids. V was trimmed by 5 bases and J by 7 bases, leaving 17 bases between them. In DNA, the CDR3 is TGTGCCAGCAGTGCCGGGGGGGGTTCGATTGGCTACACCTTC. It encodes CASSAGGGSIGYTF.

The chain uses TRBV9 and TRBJ1-6; D remains ambiguous. Germline CDR1 reads SGDLS; CDR2 reads YYNGEE. The CDR3 is made up of 15 amino acids. Trimming left V 7 bases short and J 0 bases short, with 11 bases between. This CDR3 reads CASRGESSYNSPLHF. The CDR3 DNA sequence: TGTGCCAGCCGAGGTGAGAGCTCCTATAATTCACCCCTCCACTTT.

The chain employs TRBV20-1 and TRBJ2-3, with D unclear. Germline V lookup: CDR1 DFQATT, CDR2 SNEGSKA (reference sequence). CDR3 length: 16 residues. With 0 bases removed from V and 4 bases from J, the gap between germline ends came to 17 bases. CDR3: CSARDYRKYGADTQYF. The CDR3 nucleotides read TGCAGTGCTAGAGATTACCGGAAATACGGAGCAGATACGCAGTATTTT.

This clonotype was seen ten or more times. The chain combines TRBV7-8 with TRBJ2-7, with D unresolved. Germline CDR1 reads SGHVS; CDR2 reads FQNEAQ. V was shortened by 1 base and J by 1 base, with 8 bases between the two germline ends. This CDR3 spans 14 amino acids. CDR3 coding DNA: TGTGCCAGCAGCTTAGGCGGTAGGTCCTACGAGCAGTACGTC. Its protein product is CASSLGGRSYEQYV.

This clonotype was seen ten or more times. The genes are TRBV30 and TRBJ2-7, with 15 positions matching TRBD2. Germline loops: CDR1 GTSNPN, CDR2 SVGIG (reference sequence). CDR3 length: 15 residues. V lost 1 base, J lost 2 bases, and 0 bases stayed unmatched. CDR3 in amino acids: CAWSGTSGGAYEQYF. The CDR3 DNA reads as TGTGCCTGGAGTGGGACTAGCGGGGGGGCCTACGAGCAGTACTTC.